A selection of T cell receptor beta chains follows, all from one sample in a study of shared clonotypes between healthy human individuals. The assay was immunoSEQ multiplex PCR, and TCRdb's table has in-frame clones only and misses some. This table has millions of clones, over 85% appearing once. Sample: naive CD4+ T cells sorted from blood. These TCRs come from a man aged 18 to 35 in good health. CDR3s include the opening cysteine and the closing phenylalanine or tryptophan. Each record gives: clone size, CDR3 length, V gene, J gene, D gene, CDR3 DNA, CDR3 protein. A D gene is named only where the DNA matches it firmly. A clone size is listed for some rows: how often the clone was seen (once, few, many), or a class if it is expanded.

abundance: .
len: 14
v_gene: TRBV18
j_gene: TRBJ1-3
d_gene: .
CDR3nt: TGTGCCAGCTCACAAGACCGCTCTGGAAACACCATATATTTT
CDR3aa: CASSQDRSGNTIYF

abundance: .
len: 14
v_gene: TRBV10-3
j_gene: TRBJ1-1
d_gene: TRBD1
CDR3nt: TGTGCCATCGCAGGGGACAGTGGGAACACTGAAGCTTTCTTT
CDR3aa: CAIAGDSGNTEAFF

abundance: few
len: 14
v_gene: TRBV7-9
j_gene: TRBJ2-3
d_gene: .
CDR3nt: TGTGCCAGCAGCTTAGCGATCGTTCTTGATACGCAGTATTTT
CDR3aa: CASSLAIVLDTQYF

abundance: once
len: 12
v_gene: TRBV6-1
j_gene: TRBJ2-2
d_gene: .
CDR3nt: TGTGCCAGCAGCTCGGGGGTTTGGGAGCTGTTTTTT
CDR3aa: CASSSGVWELFF

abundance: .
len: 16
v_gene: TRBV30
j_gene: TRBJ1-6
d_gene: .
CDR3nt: TGTGCCTGGAGTGTACAAGGGGTAGCCTATAATTCACCCCTCCACTTT
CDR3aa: CAWSVQGVAYNSPLHF

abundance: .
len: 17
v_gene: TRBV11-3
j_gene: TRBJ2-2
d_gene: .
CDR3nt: TGTGCCAGCAGGCCATGCCTGGGGACACCGAACACCGGGGAGCTGTTTTTT
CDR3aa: CASRPCLGTPNTGELFF

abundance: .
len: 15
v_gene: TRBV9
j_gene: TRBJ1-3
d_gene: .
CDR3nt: TGTGCCAGCAGCCCGTCTCTTAGCTCTGGAAACACCATATATTTT
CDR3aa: CASSPSLSSGNTIYF

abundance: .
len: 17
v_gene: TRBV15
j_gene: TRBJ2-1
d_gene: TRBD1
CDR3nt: TGTGCCACCAGCAGAGATTGGGTATGGGACAGGGGGAATGAGCAGTTCTTC
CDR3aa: CATSRDWVWDRGNEQFF

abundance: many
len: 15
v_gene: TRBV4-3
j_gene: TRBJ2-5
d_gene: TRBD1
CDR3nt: TGCGCCAGCAGCCAGGGGGACAGGGACCAAGAGACCCAGTACTTC
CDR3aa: CASSQGDRDQETQYF

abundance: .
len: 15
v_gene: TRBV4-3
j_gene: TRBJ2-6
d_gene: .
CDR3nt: TGCGCCAGCAGCCAGGGACACTCTGGGGCCAACGTCCTGACTTTC
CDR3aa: CASSQGHSGANVLTF

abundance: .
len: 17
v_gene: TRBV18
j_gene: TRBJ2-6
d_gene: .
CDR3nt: TGTGCCAGCTCACCGAGCGACAGGCCCGCGGGGGCCAACGTCCTGACTTTC
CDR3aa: CASSPSDRPAGANVLTF

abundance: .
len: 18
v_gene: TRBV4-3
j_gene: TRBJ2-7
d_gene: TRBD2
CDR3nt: TGCGCCAGCAGCCAAGCCCATGGGACTAGCGGGAAGGGGGACGAGCAGTACTTC
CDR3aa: CASSQAHGTSGKGDEQYF

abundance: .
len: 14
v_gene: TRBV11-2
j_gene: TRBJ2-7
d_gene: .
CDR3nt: TGTGCCAGCAGCTTGAGTCAGGTCTACTACGAGCAGTACTTC
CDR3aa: CASSLSQVYYEQYF

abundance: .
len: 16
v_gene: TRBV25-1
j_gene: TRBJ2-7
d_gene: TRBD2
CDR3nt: TGTGCCAGCAGTGTCGTGGGGCGGGAGTTCAACTACGAGCAGTACTTC
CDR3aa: CASSVVGREFNYEQYF

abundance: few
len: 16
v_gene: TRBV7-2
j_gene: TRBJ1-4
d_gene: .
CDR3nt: TGTGCCAGCAGCTTAGATCTGGTGGGAACTAATGAAAAACTGTTTTTT
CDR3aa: CASSLDLVGTNEKLFF

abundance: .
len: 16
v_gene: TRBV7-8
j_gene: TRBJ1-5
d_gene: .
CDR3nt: TGTGCCAGCAGCGGGCTGGAAGGAAATAGCAATCAGCCCCAGCATTTT
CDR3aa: CASSGLEGNSNQPQHF

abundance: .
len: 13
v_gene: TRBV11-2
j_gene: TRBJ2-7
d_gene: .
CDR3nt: TGTGCCAGCAGCTTAGAACTAATTTACGAGCAGTACTTC
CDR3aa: CASSLELIYEQYF

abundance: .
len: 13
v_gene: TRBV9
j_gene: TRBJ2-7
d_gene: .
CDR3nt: TGTGCCAGCAGCCCCAGGGATTCCTACGAGCAGTACTTC
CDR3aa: CASSPRDSYEQYF

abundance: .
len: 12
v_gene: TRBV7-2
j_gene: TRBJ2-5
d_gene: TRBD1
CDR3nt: TGTGCCAGCAGCTTGGACAGGGGGACCCAGTACTTC
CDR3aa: CASSLDRGTQYF

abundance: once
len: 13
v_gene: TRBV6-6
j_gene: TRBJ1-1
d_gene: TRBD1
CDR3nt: TGTGCCAGCAGTTACAGGGGGCTCGGTGAAGCTTTCTTT
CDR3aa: CASSYRGLGEAFF

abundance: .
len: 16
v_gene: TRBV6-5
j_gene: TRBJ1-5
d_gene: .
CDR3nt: TGTGCCAGCAGTTACCCCACCGTGTGGAGCAATCAGCCCCAGCATTTT
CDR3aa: CASSYPTVWSNQPQHF

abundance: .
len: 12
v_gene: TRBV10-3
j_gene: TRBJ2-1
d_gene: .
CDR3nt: TGTGCCATCAGTGAAATTACAGATGAGCAGTTCTTC
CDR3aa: CAISEITDEQFF

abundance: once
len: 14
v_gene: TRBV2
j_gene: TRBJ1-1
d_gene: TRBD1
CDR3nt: TGTGCCAGCAGTGACGGGACAGGGGTGACTGAAGCTTTCTTT
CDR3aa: CASSDGTGVTEAFF

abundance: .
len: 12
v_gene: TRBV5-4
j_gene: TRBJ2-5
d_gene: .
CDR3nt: TGTGCCAGCAGCTTGGCCGGGGAGACCCAGTACTTC
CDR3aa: CASSLAGETQYF

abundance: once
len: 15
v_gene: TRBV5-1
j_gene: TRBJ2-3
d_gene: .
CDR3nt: TGCGCCAGCAGCTTGAACGGGCTCTCTCAAGATACGCAGTATTTT
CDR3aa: CASSLNGLSQDTQYF

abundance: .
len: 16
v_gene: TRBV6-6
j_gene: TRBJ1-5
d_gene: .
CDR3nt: TGTGCCAGCAGTTACGGACAGTTGAATAGCAATCAGCCCCAGCATTTT
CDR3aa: CASSYGQLNSNQPQHF

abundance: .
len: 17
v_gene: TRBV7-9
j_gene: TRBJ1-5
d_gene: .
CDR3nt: TGTGCCAGCAGCTTAGCCGGCGTTGCAAATAGCAATCAGCCCCAGCATTTT
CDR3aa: CASSLAGVANSNQPQHF

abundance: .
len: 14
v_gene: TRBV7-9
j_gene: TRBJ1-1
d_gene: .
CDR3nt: TGTGCCAGCAGCTTAGAGGGTGGGGGAACAAACGCTTTCTTT
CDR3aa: CASSLEGGGTNAFF

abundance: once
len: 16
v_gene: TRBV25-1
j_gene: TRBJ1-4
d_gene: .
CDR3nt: TGTGCCAGCAGTGCAGGGGTTAGGGCAACTAATGAAAAACTGTTTTTT
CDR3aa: CASSAGVRATNEKLFF

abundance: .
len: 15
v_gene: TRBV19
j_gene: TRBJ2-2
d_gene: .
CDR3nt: TGTGCCAGTTCGATAAGGGCGTCGAACACCGGGGAGCTGTTTTTT
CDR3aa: CASSIRASNTGELFF

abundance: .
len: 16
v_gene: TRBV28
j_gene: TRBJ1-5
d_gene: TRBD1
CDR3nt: TGTGCCAGCAGCGGGAGGACAGGGTCGTTGGGTCAGCCCCAGCATTTT
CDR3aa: CASSGRTGSLGQPQHF

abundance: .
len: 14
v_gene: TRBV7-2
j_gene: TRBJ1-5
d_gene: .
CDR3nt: TGTGCCAGCAGCTTAGGTGGAGGCAATCAGCCCCAGCATTTT
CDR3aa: CASSLGGGNQPQHF

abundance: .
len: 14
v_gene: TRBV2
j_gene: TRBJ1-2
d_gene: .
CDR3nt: TGTGCCACTCTTGACGAGGTGGGGAGCTATGGCTACACCTTC
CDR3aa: CATLDEVGSYGYTF

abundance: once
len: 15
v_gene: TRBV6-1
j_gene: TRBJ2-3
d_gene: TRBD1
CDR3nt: TGTGCCAGCAGTCTACAGGGGGCAACCACAGATACGCAGTATTTT
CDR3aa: CASSLQGATTDTQYF

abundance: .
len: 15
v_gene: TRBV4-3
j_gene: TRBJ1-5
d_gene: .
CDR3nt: TGCGCCAGCAGCCAAGAAAAGGGCACGAATCAGCCCCAGCATTTT
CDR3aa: CASSQEKGTNQPQHF

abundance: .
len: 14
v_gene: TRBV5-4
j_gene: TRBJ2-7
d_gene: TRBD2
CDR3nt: TGTGCCAGCAGCTTAACTAGCGGGAACTACGAGCAGTACTTC
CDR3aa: CASSLTSGNYEQYF

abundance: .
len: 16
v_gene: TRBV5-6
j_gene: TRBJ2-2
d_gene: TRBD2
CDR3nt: TGTGCCAGCAGCTGGCGTAGCGGGGCTTACACCGGGGAGCTGTTTTTT
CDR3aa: CASSWRSGAYTGELFF

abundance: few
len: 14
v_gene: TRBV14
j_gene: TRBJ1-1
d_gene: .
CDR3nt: TGTGCCAGCAGCCAAGAACGAGGGGGCACTGAAGCTTTCTTT
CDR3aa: CASSQERGGTEAFF

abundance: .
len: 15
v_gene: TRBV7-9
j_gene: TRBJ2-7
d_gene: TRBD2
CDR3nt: TGTGCCAGCAGCTTGGGGAGGGGATCGGTCTACGAGCAGTACTTC
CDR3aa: CASSLGRGSVYEQYF

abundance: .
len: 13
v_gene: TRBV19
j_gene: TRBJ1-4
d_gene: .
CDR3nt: TGTGCCAGTAGTCCCCGGACGGATGAAAAACTGTTTTTT
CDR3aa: CASSPRTDEKLFF

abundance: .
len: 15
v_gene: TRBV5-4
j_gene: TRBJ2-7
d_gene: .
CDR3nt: TGTGCCAGCAGCCCGGGCCCTTACTTAACCTACGAGCAGTACTTC
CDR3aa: CASSPGPYLTYEQYF

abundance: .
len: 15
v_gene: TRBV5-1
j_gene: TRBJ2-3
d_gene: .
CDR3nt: TGCGCCAGCAGAGGACAGACCACTAGCACAGATACGCAGTATTTT
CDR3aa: CASRGQTTSTDTQYF

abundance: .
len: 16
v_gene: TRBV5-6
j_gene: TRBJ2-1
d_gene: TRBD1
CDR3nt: TGTGCCAGCAGCTTTTTACAGGGGGCTATGTACAATGAGCAGTTCTTC
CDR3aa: CASSFLQGAMYNEQFF

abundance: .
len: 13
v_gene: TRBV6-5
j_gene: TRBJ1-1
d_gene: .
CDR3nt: TGTGCCAGCAGCTCGGGGCTGAACACTGAAGCTTTCTTT
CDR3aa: CASSSGLNTEAFF

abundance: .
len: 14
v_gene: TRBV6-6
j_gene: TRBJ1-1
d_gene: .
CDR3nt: TGTGCCAGCAGTGACGAGATCAACCGCGGGAAAGCTTTCTTT
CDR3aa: CASSDEINRGKAFF

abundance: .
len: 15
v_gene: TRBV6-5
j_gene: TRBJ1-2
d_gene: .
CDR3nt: TGTGCCAGCAGCCCCGTCGGCGGGGCAGCTTATGGCTACACCTTC
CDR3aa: CASSPVGGAAYGYTF

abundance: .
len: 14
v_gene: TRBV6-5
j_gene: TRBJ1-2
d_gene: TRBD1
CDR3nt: TGTGCCAGCAGTCGTGCCGGACAGGGGGGTGGCTACACCTTC
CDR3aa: CASSRAGQGGGYTF

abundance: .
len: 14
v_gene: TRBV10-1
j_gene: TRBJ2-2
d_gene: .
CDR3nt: TGCGCCAGCAGTGATTTCAGAGGGATCGGGGAGCTGTTTTTT
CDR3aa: CASSDFRGIGELFF

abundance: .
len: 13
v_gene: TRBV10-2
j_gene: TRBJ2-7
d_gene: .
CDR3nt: TGCGCCAGCAGAGAAGGGAACTCCTACGAGCGGTACTTC
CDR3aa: CASREGNSYERYF

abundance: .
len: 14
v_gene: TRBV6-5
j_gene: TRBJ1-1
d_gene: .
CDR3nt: TGTGCCAGCAGTTACAGCCCAGCAAGCACTGAAGCTTTCTTT
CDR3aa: CASSYSPASTEAFF

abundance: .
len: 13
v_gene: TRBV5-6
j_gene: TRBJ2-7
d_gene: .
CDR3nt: TGTGCCAGCAGCGACCAAGGGTCCTACGAGCAGTACTTC
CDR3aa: CASSDQGSYEQYF

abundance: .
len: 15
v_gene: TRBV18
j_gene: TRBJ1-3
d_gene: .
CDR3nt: TGTGCCAGCTCACCACCTCTCCTCTCTGGAAACACCATATATTTT
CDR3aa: CASSPPLLSGNTIYF